A selection of T cell receptor beta chains follows, all from one sample in a study of blood T cell repertoires in COVID-19. Clones were read by immunoSEQ multiplex PCR, and TCRdb kept only the in-frame ones, dropping some. The profile covers hundreds of thousands of clones, with roughly 89% appearing a single time and 2.5% to 4% taken by the ten largest. Sequenced: peripheral blood. The receptor source for this set is a woman aged 18-30 years who had recovered from COVID-19. Both conserved end residues are part of each CDR3. D genes are given only for firm matches.

TRBV5-1 | TRBD2 | CASSLISGSAANTGELFF
TRBV9 | TRBD1 | CASSVDRGDTEAFF
TRBV5-5 | . | CASSLRGGLGSPLHF
TRBV7-8 | . | CASSVGPGSGYTF
TRBV7-8 | . | CASTNRETNEKLFF
TRBV19 | . | CASSIFGGGKNEKLFF
TRBV7-6 | TRBD1 | CASSPLGERGRPARRSYNEQFF
TRBV11-3 | TRBD2 | CASSLNSGNTDTQYF
TRBV7-8 | . | CASSLDGGAYQPQHF
TRBV7-9 | . | CASSLLPSAGLRQETQYF
TRBV19 | . | CASDPTGTDTQYF
TRBV2 | . | CASATWEVNEQFF
TRBV6-5 | TRBD1 | CATTGTGVTDTQYF
TRBV5-1 | . | CASSLEAGQSQPQHF
TRBV10-3 | TRBD2 | CASRLATNTGELFF
TRBV4-1 | . | CASSQDGLAPQETQYF
TRBV5-1 | TRBD2 | CASSGGLAGFDEQFF
TRBV2 | TRBD1 | CASTRDRGNTGELFF
TRBV5-1 | . | CASTRGNTEAFF
TRBV19 | TRBD2 | CASSTLLAGGPGNEQFF
TRBV18 | TRBD1 | CASSPQTGRNTEAFF
TRBV2 | . | CASRNWDSLSSYNEQFF
TRBV27 | . | CASSLIRDTEQFF
TRBV10-3 | . | CAISVGKDGNQPQHF
TRBV7-2 | . | CASSWDMRLPEAFF
TRBV5-8 | . | CASSSKIWTRTEAFF
TRBV7-2 | . | CASSLGGSYGYTF
TRBV7-9 | . | CASSLVVGYEQFF
TRBV14 | . | CASREGLYNSPLHF
TRBV19 | . | CASSLLYNEKLFF
TRBV29-1 | . | CSVRAPSTDTQYF
TRBV19 | TRBD1 | CASTTGGNQPQHF
TRBV14 | . | CASSQFSGNEQFF
TRBV16 | TRBD1 | CASSLRGQEPRNTIYF
TRBV9 | . | CASSGQTALNTEAFF
TRBV18 | . | CASSPLGGFRAFF
TRBV9 | TRBD1 | CASSVGTGGADTQYF
TRBV3-1/TRBV3-2 | TRBD2 | CASSHRLAFSTDTQYF
TRBV5-4 | TRBD1 | CASSQGQGNNSPLHF
TRBV11-1 | . | CASSLKPASRQETQYF
TRBV5-4 | . | CASSPVGSMNTEAFF
TRBV19 | TRBD2 | CASSIAAGGQDTQYF
TRBV7-2 | . | CASSLSAPSGELFF
TRBV4-1 | TRBD2 | CASSQDPGLAGGVEQFF
TRBV7-2 | TRBD1 | CASSLSGTGAYNEQFF
TRBV3-1/TRBV3-2 | TRBD1 | CASSRGRGRFNQPQHF
TRBV3-1/TRBV3-2 | . | CASSQDPGGTDTQYF
TRBV5-6 | . | CASSSQGPGNTIYF
TRBV7-9 | TRBD1 | CASSTRTGNTEAFF
TRBV19 | TRBD1 | CATTPWDRGYNEQFF
TRBV6-5 | . | CASSYRAGWSDTQYF
TRBV4-3 | TRBD2 | CASSQSLRLAASLHEQFF
TRBV19 | TRBD1 | CASKGDRGRNGYTF
TRBV12-5 | TRBD2 | CASGLTSGYTGELFF
TRBV5-1 | . | CASSLGSTPGAFF